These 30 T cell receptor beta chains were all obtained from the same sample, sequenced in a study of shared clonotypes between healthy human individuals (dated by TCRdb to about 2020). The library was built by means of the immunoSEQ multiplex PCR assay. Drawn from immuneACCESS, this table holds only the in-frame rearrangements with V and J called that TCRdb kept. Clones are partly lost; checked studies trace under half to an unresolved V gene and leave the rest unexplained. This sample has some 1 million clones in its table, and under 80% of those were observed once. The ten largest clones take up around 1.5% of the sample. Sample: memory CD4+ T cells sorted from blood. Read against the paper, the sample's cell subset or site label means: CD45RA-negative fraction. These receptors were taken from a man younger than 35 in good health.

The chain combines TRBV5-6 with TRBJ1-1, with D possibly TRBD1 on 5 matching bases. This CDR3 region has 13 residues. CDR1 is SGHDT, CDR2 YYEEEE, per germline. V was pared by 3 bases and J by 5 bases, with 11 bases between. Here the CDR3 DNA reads TGTGCCAGCAGCTCAGGGTTTAGGACTGAAGCTTTCTTT. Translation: CASSSGFRTEAFF.

The CDR3 DNA sequence: TGTGCCAGCAGCCCCGCGGGGGCGTTGGGGGAGACCCAGTACTTC. It is translated as CASSPAGALGETQYF. The chain recombines TRBV5-4 with TRBJ2-5; D perhaps matches TRBD2 (7 bases). In germline, CDR1 is SGHNT, CDR2 YYREEE (reference sequence). This CDR3 has 15 amino acids. Trimming pared 4 bases from V and 5 bases from J, leaving 18 bases between.

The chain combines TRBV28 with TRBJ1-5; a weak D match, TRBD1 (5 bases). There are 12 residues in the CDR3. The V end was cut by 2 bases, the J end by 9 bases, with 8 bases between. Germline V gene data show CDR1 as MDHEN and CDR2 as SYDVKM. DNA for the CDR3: TGTGCCAGCAGTTTAGACAGCTGGCCCCAGCATTTT. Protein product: CASSLDSWPQHF. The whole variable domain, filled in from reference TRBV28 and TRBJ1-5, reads DVKVTQSSRYLVKRTGEKVFLECVQDMDHENMFWYRQDPGLGLRLIYFSYDVKMKEKGDIPEGYSVSREKKERFSLILESASTNQTSMYLCASSLDSWPQHFGDGTRLSIL.

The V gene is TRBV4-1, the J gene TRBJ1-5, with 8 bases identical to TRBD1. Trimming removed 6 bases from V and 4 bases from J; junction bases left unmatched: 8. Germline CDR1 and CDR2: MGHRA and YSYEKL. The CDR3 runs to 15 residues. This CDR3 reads CASSPSDRVNQPQHF. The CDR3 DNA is TGCGCCAGCAGTCCCTCGGACAGGGTAAATCAGCCCCAGCATTTT.

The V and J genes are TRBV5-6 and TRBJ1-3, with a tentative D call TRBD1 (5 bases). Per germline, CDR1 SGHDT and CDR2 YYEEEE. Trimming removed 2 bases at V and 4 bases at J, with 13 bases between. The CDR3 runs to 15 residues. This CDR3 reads CASSFGTTKGNTIYF. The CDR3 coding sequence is TGTGCCAGCAGCTTCGGGACTACAAAAGGAAACACCATATATTTT.

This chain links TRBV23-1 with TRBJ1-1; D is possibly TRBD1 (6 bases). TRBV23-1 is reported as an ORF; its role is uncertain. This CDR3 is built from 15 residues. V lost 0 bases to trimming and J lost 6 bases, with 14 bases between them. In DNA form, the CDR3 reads TGCGCCAGCAGTCAATCCCTGAGGGGGGGGCCTGAAGCTTTCTTT. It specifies CASSQSLRGGPEAFF.

DNA of the CDR3: TGTGCCAGTAGTATGGTCGGACAGGGCCATCAGCCCCAGCATTTT. Residues: CASSMVGQGHQPQHF. This chain links TRBV19 with TRBJ1-5; TRBD1 matches at 8 bases. Germline lookup yields CDR1 LNHDA and CDR2 SQIVND (reference sequence). J was trimmed by 5 bases and V by 3 bases; bases with no gene match: 6. The CDR3 loop spans 15 amino acids.

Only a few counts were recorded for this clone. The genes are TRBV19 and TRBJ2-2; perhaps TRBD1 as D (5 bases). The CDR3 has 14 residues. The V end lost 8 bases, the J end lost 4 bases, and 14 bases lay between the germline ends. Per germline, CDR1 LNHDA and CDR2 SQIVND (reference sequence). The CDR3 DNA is TGTGCCAGTCAAGGGGTCGCAGGCACCGGGGAGCTGTTTTTT. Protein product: CASQGVAGTGELFF.

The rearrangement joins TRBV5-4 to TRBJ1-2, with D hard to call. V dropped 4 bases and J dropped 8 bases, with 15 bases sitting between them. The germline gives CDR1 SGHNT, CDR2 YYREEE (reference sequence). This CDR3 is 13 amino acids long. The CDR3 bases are TGTGCCAGCAGCCCATCCGGCATTTGGGGCTACACCTTC. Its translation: CASSPSGIWGYTF. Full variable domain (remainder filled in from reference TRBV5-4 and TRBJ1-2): ETGVTQSPTHLIKTRGQQVTLRCSSQSGHNTVSWYQQALGQGPQFIFQYYREEENGRGNFPPRFSGLQFPNYSSELNVNALELDDSALYLCASSPSGIWGYTFGSGTRLTVV.

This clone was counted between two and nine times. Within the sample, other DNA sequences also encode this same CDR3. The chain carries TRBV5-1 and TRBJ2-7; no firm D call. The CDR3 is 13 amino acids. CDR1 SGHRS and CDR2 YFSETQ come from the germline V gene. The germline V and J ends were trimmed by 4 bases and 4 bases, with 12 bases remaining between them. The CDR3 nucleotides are TGCGCCAGCAGCCCGGACCCTTCTTACGAGCAGTACTTC. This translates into CASSPDPSYEQYF. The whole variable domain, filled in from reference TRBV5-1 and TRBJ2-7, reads KAGVTQTPRYLIKTRGQQVTLSCSPISGHRSVSWYQQTPGQGLQFLFEYFSETQRNKGNFPGRFSGRQFSNSRSEMNVSTLELGDSALYLCASSPDPSYEQYFGPGTRLTVT.

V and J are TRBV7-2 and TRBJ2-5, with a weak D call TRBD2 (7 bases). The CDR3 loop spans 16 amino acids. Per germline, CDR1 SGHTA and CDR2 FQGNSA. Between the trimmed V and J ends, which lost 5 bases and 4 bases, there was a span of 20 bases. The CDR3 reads CASSQMGGGARETQYF. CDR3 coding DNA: TGTGCCAGCAGCCAAATGGGTGGGGGGGCTAGAGAGACCCAGTACTTC.

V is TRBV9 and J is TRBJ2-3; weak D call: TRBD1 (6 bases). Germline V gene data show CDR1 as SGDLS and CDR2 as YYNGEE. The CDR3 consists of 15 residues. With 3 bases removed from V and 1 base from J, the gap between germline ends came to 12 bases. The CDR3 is CASSAREGGTDTQYF. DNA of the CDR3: TGTGCCAGCAGCGCAAGAGAGGGGGGCACAGATACGCAGTATTTT.

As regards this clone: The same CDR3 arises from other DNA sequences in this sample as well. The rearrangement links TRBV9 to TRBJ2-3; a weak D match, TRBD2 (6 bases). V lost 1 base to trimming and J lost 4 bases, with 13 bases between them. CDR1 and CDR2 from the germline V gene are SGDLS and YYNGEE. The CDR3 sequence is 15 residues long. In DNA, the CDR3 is TGTGCCAGCAGCGTAAGAGGGGACTCTTCAGATACGCAGTATTTT. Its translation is CASSVRGDSSDTQYF.

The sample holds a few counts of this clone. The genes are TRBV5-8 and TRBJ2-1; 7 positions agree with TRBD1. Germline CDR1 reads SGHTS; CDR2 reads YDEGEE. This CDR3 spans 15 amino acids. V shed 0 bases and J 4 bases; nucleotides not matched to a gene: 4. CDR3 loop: CASSLGDREYNEQFF. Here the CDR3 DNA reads TGTGCCAGCAGCTTGGGTGACAGGGAATACAATGAGCAGTTCTTC. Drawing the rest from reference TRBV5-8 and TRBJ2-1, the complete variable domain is EAGVTQSPTHLIKTRGQQATLRCSPISGHTSVYWYQQALGLGLQFLLWYDEGEERNRGNFPPRFSGRQFPNYSSELNVNALELEDSALYLCASSLGDREYNEQFFGPGTRLTVL.

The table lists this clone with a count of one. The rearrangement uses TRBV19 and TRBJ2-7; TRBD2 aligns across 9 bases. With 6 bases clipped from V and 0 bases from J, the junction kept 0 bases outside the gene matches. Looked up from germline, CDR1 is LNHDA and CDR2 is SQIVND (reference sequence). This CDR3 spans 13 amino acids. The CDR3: CASRTSGSYEQYF. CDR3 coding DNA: TGTGCCAGTAGGACTAGCGGCTCCTACGAGCAGTACTTC.

The CDR3 DNA reads TGTGCCAGCAGCCGCCTTGGGGGTACTACTGGAAACACCATATATTTT. Translation: CASSRLGGTTGNTIYF. V is TRBV7-2 and J is TRBJ1-3; D may be TRBD1 (5 bases). CDR1 is SGHTA, CDR2 FQGNSA, per germline. Trimming took off 5 bases at V and 2 bases at J, with 16 bases between the two ends. The CDR3 is 16 residues long.

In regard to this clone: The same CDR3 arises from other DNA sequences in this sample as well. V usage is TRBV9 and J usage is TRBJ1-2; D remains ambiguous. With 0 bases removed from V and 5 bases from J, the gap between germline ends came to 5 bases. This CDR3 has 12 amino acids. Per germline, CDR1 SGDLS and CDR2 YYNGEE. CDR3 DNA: TGTGCCAGCAGCGTAGACGGGTATGGCTACACCTTC. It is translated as CASSVDGYGYTF.

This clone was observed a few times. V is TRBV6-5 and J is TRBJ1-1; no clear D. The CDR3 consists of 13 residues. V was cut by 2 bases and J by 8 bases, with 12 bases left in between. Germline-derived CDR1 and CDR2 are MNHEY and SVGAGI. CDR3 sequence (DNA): TGTGCCAGCAGTTACAGTTTATCCGTCGAAGCTTTCTTT. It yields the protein CASSYSLSVEAFF.

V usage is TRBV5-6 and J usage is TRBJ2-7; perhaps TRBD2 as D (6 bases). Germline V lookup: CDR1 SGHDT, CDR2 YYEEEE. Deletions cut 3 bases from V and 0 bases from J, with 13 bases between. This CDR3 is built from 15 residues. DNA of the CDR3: TGTGCCAGCAGCTGGGGAGGCACCCTCTCCTACGAGCAGTACTTC. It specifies CASSWGGTLSYEQYF.

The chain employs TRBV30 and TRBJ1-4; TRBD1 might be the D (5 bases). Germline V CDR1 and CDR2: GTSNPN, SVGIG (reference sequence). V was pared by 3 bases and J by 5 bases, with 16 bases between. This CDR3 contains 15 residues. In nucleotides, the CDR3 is TGTGCCTGGAGCCCTCAGGGACGGGGGAATGAAAAACTGTTTTTT. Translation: CAWSPQGRGNEKLFF.

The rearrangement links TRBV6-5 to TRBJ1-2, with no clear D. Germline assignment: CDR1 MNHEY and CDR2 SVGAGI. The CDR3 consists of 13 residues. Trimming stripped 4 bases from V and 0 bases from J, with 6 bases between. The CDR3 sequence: CASSSGTNYGYTF. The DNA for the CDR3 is TGTGCCAGCAGTTCAGGAACTAACTATGGCTACACCTTC.

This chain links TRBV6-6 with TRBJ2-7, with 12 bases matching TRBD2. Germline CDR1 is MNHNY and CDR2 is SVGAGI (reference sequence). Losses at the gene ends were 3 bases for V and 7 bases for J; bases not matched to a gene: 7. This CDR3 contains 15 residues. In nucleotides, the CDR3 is TGTGCCAGCAGTTATACTAGCGGGAGGTCGGGGGAGCAGTACTTC. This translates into CASSYTSGRSGEQYF.

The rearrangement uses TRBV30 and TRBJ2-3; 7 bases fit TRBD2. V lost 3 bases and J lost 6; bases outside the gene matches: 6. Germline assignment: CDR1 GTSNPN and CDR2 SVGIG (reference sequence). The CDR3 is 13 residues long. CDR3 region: CAWRAAGRDTQYF. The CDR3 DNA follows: TGTGCCTGGAGGGCAGCGGGGAGGGATACGCAGTATTTT.

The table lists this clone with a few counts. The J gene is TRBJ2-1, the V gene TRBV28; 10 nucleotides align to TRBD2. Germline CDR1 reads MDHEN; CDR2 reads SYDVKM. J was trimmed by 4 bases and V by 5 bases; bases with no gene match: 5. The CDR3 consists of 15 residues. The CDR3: CASSIAGGPYNEQFF. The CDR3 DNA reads TGTGCCAGCAGTATAGCGGGGGGACCATACAATGAGCAGTTCTTC. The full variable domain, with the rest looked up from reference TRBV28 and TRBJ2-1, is DVKVTQSSRYLVKRTGEKVFLECVQDMDHENMFWYRQDPGLGLRLIYFSYDVKMKEKGDIPEGYSVSREKKERFSLILESASTNQTSMYLCASSIAGGPYNEQFFGPGTRLTVL.

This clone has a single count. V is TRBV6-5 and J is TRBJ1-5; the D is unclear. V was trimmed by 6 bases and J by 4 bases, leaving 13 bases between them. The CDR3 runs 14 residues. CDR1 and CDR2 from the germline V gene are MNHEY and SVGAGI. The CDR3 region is CASSLNDANQPQHF. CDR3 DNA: TGTGCCAGCAGCCTAAATGACGCGAATCAGCCCCAGCATTTT.

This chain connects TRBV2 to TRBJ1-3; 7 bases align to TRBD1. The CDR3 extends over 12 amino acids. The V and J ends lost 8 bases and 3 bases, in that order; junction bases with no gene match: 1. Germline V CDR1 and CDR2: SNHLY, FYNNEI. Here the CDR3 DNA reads TGTGCCAGCGGGACAGTTGGAAACACCATATATTTT. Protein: CASGTVGNTIYF.

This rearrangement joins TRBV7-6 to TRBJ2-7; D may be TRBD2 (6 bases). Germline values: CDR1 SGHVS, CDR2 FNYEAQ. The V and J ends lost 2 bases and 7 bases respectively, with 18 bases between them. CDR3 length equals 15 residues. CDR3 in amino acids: CASSLLFGEAGEQYF. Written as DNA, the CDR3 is TGTGCCAGCAGCTTACTATTCGGGGAGGCGGGTGAGCAGTACTTC.

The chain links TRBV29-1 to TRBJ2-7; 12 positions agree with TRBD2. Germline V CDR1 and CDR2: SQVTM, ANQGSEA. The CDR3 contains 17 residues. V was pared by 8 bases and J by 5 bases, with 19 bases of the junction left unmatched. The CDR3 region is CSSTSLAGGPFDDEQYF. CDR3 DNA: TGCAGCTCAACCTCACTAGCGGGGGGCCCCTTTGACGACGAGCAGTACTTC.

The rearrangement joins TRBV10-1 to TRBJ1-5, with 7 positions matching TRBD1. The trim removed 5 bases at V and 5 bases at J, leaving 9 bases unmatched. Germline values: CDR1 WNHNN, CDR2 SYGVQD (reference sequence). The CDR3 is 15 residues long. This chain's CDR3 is CASSYEGGLDQPQHF. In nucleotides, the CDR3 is TGCGCCAGCAGTTATGAAGGGGGCTTGGATCAGCCCCAGCATTTT.

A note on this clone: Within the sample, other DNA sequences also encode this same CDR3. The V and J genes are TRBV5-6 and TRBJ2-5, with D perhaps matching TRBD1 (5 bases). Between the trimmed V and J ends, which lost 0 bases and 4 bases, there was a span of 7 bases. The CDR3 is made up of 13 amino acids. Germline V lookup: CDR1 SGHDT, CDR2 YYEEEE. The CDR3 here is CASSLGRGETQYF. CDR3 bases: TGTGCCAGCAGCTTGGGTAGGGGAGAGACCCAGTACTTC.